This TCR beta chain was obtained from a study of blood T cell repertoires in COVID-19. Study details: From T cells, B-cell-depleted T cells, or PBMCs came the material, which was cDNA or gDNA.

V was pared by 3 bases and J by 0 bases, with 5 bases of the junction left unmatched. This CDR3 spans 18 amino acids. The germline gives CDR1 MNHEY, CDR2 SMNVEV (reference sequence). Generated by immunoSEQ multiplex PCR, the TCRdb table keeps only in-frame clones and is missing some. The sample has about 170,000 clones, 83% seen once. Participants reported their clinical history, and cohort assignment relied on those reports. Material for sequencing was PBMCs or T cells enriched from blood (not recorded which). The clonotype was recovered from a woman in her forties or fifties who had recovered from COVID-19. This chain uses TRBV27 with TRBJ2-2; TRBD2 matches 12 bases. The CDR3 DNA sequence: TGTGCCAGCAGTTTGGAGCTAGCGGGAGGGCCGAACACCGGGGAGCTGTTTTTT. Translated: CASSLELAGGPNTGELFF.